Reported below is one T cell receptor (beta chain). Its antigen is undetermined. The CDR3 is 14 amino acids. Germline V gene lookup returns CDR1 GTSNPN and CDR2 SVGIG (reference sequence). Trimming stripped 0 bases from V and 4 bases from J, with 11 bases between. It was template switching that added a universal primer site, and there were unique molecular identifiers on the cDNA. Each CDR3 protein gets one entry after TCRdb re-called the 5' RACE reads with MiXCR. Here the sample spans 650 to 850 distinct CDR3 sequences, 61% being singletons. The donors were all healthy and Caucasian. This sample stems from a study of identical twins. Study-wide results and caveats: Models came in too low on out-of-frame TCR alpha sharing in monozygotic twins. The analysis was cross-sectional rather than longitudinal within donors.

The sequence came from a woman aged 18-29 years in good health. This table probably holds off-target reads from a library built for another chain. Sample: CD4+ T cells sorted from blood. The chain employs TRBV30 and TRBJ2-3; D might be TRBD2 (5 bases). In DNA form, the CDR3 reads TGTGCCTGGAGTGTGAGGGTGGTTTCAGATACGCAGTATTTT. Its protein is CAWSVRVVSDTQYF.